The clone carrying this T cell receptor beta chain was seen once. The run depth of the assay was deep. Produced via immunoSEQ multiplex PCR; TCRdb's table is partial and in-frame only. The table includes roughly 700,000 clones, roughly 70% detected once. Trimming pared 5 bases from V and 4 bases from J, leaving 14 bases between. This CDR3 region has 14 residues. Per the germline V gene, CDR1 is MDHEN and CDR2 is SYDVKM. The entry originates in a study of shared clonotypes between healthy human individuals. The sequencing input was memory CD4+ T cells sorted from blood. Noted subset: CD45RA-negative fraction. This TCR was sampled from a woman in her thirties in good health. The J gene is TRBJ1-1, the V gene TRBV28, with D unclear. CDR3 DNA sequence: TGTGCCAGCAGTGCGCCTACCCGGGGCACTGAAGCTTTCTTT. It is translated as CASSAPTRGTEAFF.